Listed below are T cell receptor beta chains from one sample, sequenced in a study of tumor and adjacent non-tumor tissue in lung cancer. One entry per CDR3 protein, called by TCRdb with MiXCR from the multiplex PCR reads. The sample has about 200,000 distinct CDR3 sequences; over 55% are singletons. Sequenced: lung tumor tissue. These receptors originate from a man in his sixties with non-small cell lung cancer. The CDR3 runs from the conserved cysteine through the conserved F or W.

j_gene: TRBJ2-3; v_gene: TRBV20-1; CDR3aa: CSVAGGGTDTQYF
j_gene: TRBJ2-7; v_gene: TRBV4-1; CDR3aa: CASSQGTSRSYYEQYF
j_gene: TRBJ2-2; v_gene: TRBV20-1; CDR3aa: CSASLAGVTGELFF
j_gene: TRBJ2-3; v_gene: TRBV11-2; CDR3aa: CVSSLGWHSTDTQYF
j_gene: TRBJ2-1; v_gene: TRBV5-1; CDR3aa: CASLGGNYDEQFF
j_gene: TRBJ2-3; v_gene: TRBV5-1; CDR3aa: CASSPGGQEDMQYF
j_gene: TRBJ2-1; v_gene: TRBV5-6; CDR3aa: CASSLLGQGIDEQFF
j_gene: TRBJ2-2; v_gene: TRBV11-2; CDR3aa: CASSRDYLSTGELFF
j_gene: TRBJ2-2; v_gene: TRBV7-9; CDR3aa: CASSLYTMVLRTGELVF
j_gene: TRBJ2-3; v_gene: TRBV20-1; CDR3aa: CSDELAGKTDRQYF
j_gene: TRBJ2-6; v_gene: TRBV11-1; CDR3aa: CVSSQRGQGYSGANVLTF
j_gene: TRBJ2-7; v_gene: TRBV6-1; CDR3aa: CASRTGTGVNEQYF
j_gene: TRBJ2-7; v_gene: TRBV10-1; CDR3aa: CTSSESLEGRYF
j_gene: TRBJ1-4; v_gene: TRBV4-1; CDR3aa: CASSQDLGREKLFF
j_gene: TRBJ1-1; v_gene: TRBV20-1; CDR3aa: CSADHTGARLLDTEALF
j_gene: TRBJ2-5; v_gene: TRBV5-4; CDR3aa: CAISFTPGGQETQYF
j_gene: TRBJ1-1; v_gene: TRBV25-1; CDR3aa: CASSSQVTNTEAFF
j_gene: TRBJ2-3; v_gene: TRBV13; CDR3aa: CASNGRPLGGLRGGLTDTQYF
j_gene: TRBJ2-2; v_gene: TRBV20-1; CDR3aa: CSARPARVNTGDLFF
j_gene: TRBJ1-2; v_gene: TRBV12-3/TRBV12-4; CDR3aa: CASNRSGTGPSDGRYTF
j_gene: TRBJ2-3; v_gene: TRBV20-1; CDR3aa: CSPRDAGLSTDTQFF
j_gene: TRBJ1-5; v_gene: TRBV29-1; CDR3aa: CNVAGDNRPQHF
j_gene: TRBJ2-1; v_gene: TRBV6-2/TRBV6-3; CDR3aa: CYSRPTGLAGTYNEQFF
j_gene: TRBJ1-2; v_gene: TRBV4-1; CDR3aa: CASSQVHRSIGSYTF
j_gene: TRBJ2-1; v_gene: TRBV29-1; CDR3aa: CSVVIAGGPEGEQFF
j_gene: TRBJ2-7; v_gene: TRBV11-2; CDR3aa: CAGSLEAGSEQYF
j_gene: TRBJ1-1; v_gene: TRBV10-3; CDR3aa: CATSRQQTNTEAFF
j_gene: TRBJ2-1; v_gene: TRBV20-1; CDR3aa: CSATGTSGSYNEQFF
j_gene: TRBJ2-1; v_gene: TRBV4-1; CDR3aa: CASRQGVSDNNEQFF
j_gene: TRBJ1-1; v_gene: TRBV20-1; CDR3aa: CSDTLGVLNTEAFF
j_gene: TRBJ2-1; v_gene: TRBV29-1; CDR3aa: CSGSKRGDNEQFF
j_gene: TRBJ1-4; v_gene: TRBV6-1; CDR3aa: CASSGHRGSNEKLFF
j_gene: TRBJ2-1; v_gene: TRBV7-9; CDR3aa: CASLASPARRFF
j_gene: TRBJ2-1; v_gene: TRBV11-3; CDR3aa: CVSSPSWQALYEQFF
j_gene: TRBJ2-7; v_gene: TRBV18; CDR3aa: CASSPPGQKGYEQYF
j_gene: TRBJ2-5; v_gene: TRBV6-1; CDR3aa: CASSEGRFETQYF
j_gene: TRBJ1-1; v_gene: TRBV6-2/TRBV6-3; CDR3aa: CASSSDRFVGTEAFF
j_gene: TRBJ2-7; v_gene: TRBV11-2; CDR3aa: CASSPRRHTSHEQYF
j_gene: TRBJ2-5; v_gene: TRBV11-2; CDR3aa: CASSPGTSRVMTQYF
j_gene: TRBJ2-3; v_gene: TRBV20-1; CDR3aa: CSARAPSGLGTDAQYF
j_gene: TRBJ1-2; v_gene: TRBV4-1; CDR3aa: CASRPGGTGNYYGYTF
j_gene: TRBJ1-5; v_gene: TRBV4-2; CDR3aa: CASSQDPTGHANQPQHF
j_gene: TRBJ1-1; v_gene: TRBV12-3/TRBV12-4; CDR3aa: CASSLVRVGTEAFF
j_gene: TRBJ1-2; v_gene: TRBV6-1; CDR3aa: CASSATGVNGYTF
j_gene: TRBJ1-1; v_gene: TRBV4-2; CDR3aa: CASSQGSGYREAFF
j_gene: TRBJ2-4; v_gene: TRBV12-3/TRBV12-4; CDR3aa: CASSWEDRKNTQYF
j_gene: TRBJ2-2; v_gene: TRBV6-5; CDR3aa: CASRLAANTGELFF
j_gene: TRBJ2-7; v_gene: TRBV11-2; CDR3aa: CASSLRALGGERPYEQYF
j_gene: TRBJ2-1; v_gene: TRBV11-3; CDR3aa: CASSPRGLVWDEQFF
j_gene: TRBJ2-7; v_gene: TRBV20-1; CDR3aa: CSARPPGRSSYKQYF
j_gene: TRBJ2-1; v_gene: TRBV11-3; CDR3aa: CAGSSEAGGYNEQFF
j_gene: TRBJ2-5; v_gene: TRBV11-2; CDR3aa: CASSTTMGGPKETQYF
j_gene: TRBJ2-5; v_gene: TRBV5-4; CDR3aa: CASRIDLYLETQYF
j_gene: TRBJ2-5; v_gene: TRBV12-3/TRBV12-4; CDR3aa: CGSSRTSGGPQETQYF
j_gene: TRBJ2-2; v_gene: TRBV20-1; CDR3aa: CSAKEGAGELFF
j_gene: TRBJ2-1; v_gene: TRBV11-1; CDR3aa: CASSESYSGGAYNEQFF
j_gene: TRBJ2-3; v_gene: TRBV10-1; CDR3aa: CARSETSGTVTDTRYF